Presented here are 30 T cell receptor beta chains from one specimen sequenced in a study of graft-versus-host responses after intestinal transplantation. Repertoires were generated with immunoSEQ multiplex PCR, while TCRdb's copy carries only in-frame clones and drops some. The table includes fewer than 15,000 clones, 84% detected once. The starting material was PBMCs, obtained after intestinal transplantation. These receptors were taken from a human patient who received an intestinal transplant, so some T cells may come from the graft donor.

This clone was picked up a small number of times. The chain couples TRBV7-9 to TRBJ1-2; D might be TRBD1 (5 bases). CDR1 is SEHNR and CDR2 is FQNEAQ in the germline V gene (reference sequence). This CDR3 contains 13 residues. With 4 bases removed from V and 3 bases from J, the gap between germline ends came to 9 bases. CDR3 amino acids: CASSSGTYYGYTF. CDR3 in DNA: TGTGCCAGCAGCTCTGGGACTTACTATGGCTACACCTTC.

V gene TRBV6-7 combines with J gene TRBJ2-7; D ambiguous. TRBV6-7 is an open reading frame, and its role is uncertain. The CDR3 spans 14 residues. The ends were cut back, 0 bases at V and 3 bases at J, with 9 bases in the middle. This CDR3 is CASSYSSGLYEQYF. CDR3 DNA: TGTGCCAGCAGTTACTCGTCCGGGCTCTACGAGCAGTACTTC.

This chain uses TRBV27 with TRBJ1-1; 7 nucleotides match TRBD1. Germline V gene sequence: CDR1 MNHEY, CDR2 SMNVEV (reference sequence). The CDR3 has 15 residues. V was clipped by 5 bases and J by 2 bases; unmatched bases: 8. The CDR3 reads CASSLTGEINTEAFF. The CDR3 nucleotides are TGTGCCAGCAGTCTCACAGGGGAAATAAACACTGAAGCTTTCTTT.

The chain has TRBV14 and TRBJ1-2, with D possibly matching TRBD1 (6 bases). Germline assignment: CDR1 SGHDN and CDR2 FVKESK. With 1 base removed from V and 6 bases from J, the gap between germline ends came to 9 bases. This CDR3 spans 13 amino acids. The CDR3, as DNA: TGTGCCAGCAGCCAAGCCAGGGGCAATGGCTACACCTTC. Residues: CASSQARGNGYTF.

J is TRBJ2-7 and V is TRBV6-5; 7 bases match TRBD1. Germline V gives CDR1 MNHEY, CDR2 SVGAGI. With V trimmed by 6 bases and J by 6 bases, 11 bases remained unmatched. The CDR3 is made up of 14 amino acids. CDR3 region: CASRTMTGNGEQYF. Here the CDR3 DNA reads TGTGCCAGCAGAACCATGACAGGGAACGGCGAGCAGTACTTC.

The chain recombines TRBV6-4 with TRBJ2-1; 9 nucleotides align to TRBD2. Germline trimming cut 5 bases from V and 4 bases from J; bases unmatched to any gene: 3. This CDR3 is built from 14 residues. Looked up from germline, CDR1 is MRHNA and CDR2 is SNTAGT. CDR3 nucleotide sequence: TGTGCCAGCAGTCTACTAGCGGGTTACAATGAGCAGTTCTTC. Residues: CASSLLAGYNEQFF.

The V and J genes are TRBV6-4 and TRBJ2-3, with 10 bases fitting TRBD1. Germline loops: CDR1 MRHNA, CDR2 SNTAGT. The CDR3 covers 15 residues. Germline trimming cut 5 bases from V and 2 bases from J; bases unmatched to any gene: 4. The CDR3 loop reads CASSPGTGDTDTQYF. The CDR3 DNA is TGTGCCAGCAGTCCCGGGACAGGGGACACAGATACGCAGTATTTT.

The genes are TRBV5-1 and TRBJ2-2; D uncertain. Trimming removed 0 bases at V and 9 bases at J, with 12 bases between. Germline lookup yields CDR1 SGHRS and CDR2 YFSETQ. This CDR3 has 14 amino acids. The CDR3 loop is CASSLAGLGRELFF. CDR3 DNA sequence: TGCGCCAGCAGCTTGGCCGGTCTCGGACGGGAGCTGTTTTTT. Using reference TRBV5-1 and TRBJ2-2 for the parts outside the CDR3, the full variable domain is KAGVTQTPRYLIKTRGQQVTLSCSPISGHRSVSWYQQTPGQGLQFLFEYFSETQRNKGNFPGRFSGRQFSNSRSEMNVSTLELGDSALYLCASSLAGLGRELFFGEGSRLTVL.

This clone was recorded once. V usage is TRBV29-1 and J usage is TRBJ2-5; D gene ambiguous. The J call is doubtful: the DNA matches TRBJ2-7 better. The CDR3 is made up of 13 amino acids. Looked up from germline, CDR1 is SQVTM and CDR2 is ANQGSEA. The chain's CDR3 is CSVVGSLDYEQYF. For the CDR3, the DNA is TGCAGCGTTGTAGGCAGCCTCGACTACGAGCAGTACTTC.

The V gene is TRBV12-5, the J gene TRBJ2-3; D may be TRBD1 (5 bases). Germline CDR1 is LGHNT and CDR2 is FRNRAP. This CDR3 contains 14 residues. V was shortened by 2 bases and J by 2 bases, with 8 bases between the two germline ends. The CDR3 region has the DNA TGTGCTAGTGGTTTGCAGGGCCTCACAGATACGCAGTATTTT. Its translation is CASGLQGLTDTQYF.

V usage is TRBV19 and J usage is TRBJ1-1; 7 nucleotides align to TRBD1. V was pared by 8 bases and J by 10 bases, with 13 bases of the junction left unmatched. The CDR3 extends over 13 amino acids. Germline lookup yields CDR1 LNHDA and CDR2 SQIVND (reference sequence). The CDR3 DNA is TGTGCCAGTGTCCCGGTACAGGGGAGAAGAGCTTTCTTT. Amino acid sequence: CASVPVQGRRAFF. Full variable domain (missing parts from reference TRBV19 and TRBJ1-1): DGGITQSPKYLFRKEGQNVTLSCEQNLNHDAMYWYRQDPGQGLRLIYYSQIVNDFQKGDIAEGYSVSREKKESFPLTVTSAQKNPTAFYLCASVPVQGRRAFFGQGTRLTVV.

To note about this clone: Additional DNA sequences in this sample encode the identical CDR3. The chain is built from TRBV5-1 and TRBJ2-7; TRBD2 matches 8 bases. From germline, CDR1 is SGHRS and CDR2 YFSETQ. V dropped 0 bases and J dropped 2; count of bases not matched to a gene: 4. The CDR3 spans 15 residues. DNA of the CDR3: TGCGCCAGCAGCTTGGATACGGGAGGGGCCTACGAGCAGTACTTC. Encoded protein: CASSLDTGGAYEQYF.

Regarding this clone: At one of its ends the junction is not consistent with the germline gene, which may arise from a read error. The chain couples TRBV11-1 to TRBJ2-5, with 8 bases that match TRBD2. This CDR3 spans 18 amino acids. Germline loops: CDR1 SGHAT, CDR2 FQDESV (reference sequence). This CDR3 is CASSPRRRGLAGQETQYF. For the CDR3, the DNA is TGCGCCAGCAGCCCCAGGCGGCGGGGGCTAGCGGGCCAAGAGACCCAGTACTTC.

There are a few counts of this clone. The V gene is TRBV7-3, the J gene TRBJ1-5; maybe TRBD1 (5 bases). V was pared by 5 bases and J by 5 bases, with 10 bases between. Germline CDR1 and CDR2: SGHTA and FQGTGA. This CDR3 is built from 13 residues. The CDR3 spells CASSPGFDQPQHF. The CDR3 region has the DNA TGTGCCAGCAGCCCAGGGTTTGATCAGCCCCAGCATTTT.

This clone occurred a few times. The J gene is TRBJ2-5, the V gene TRBV11-1, with D perhaps matching TRBD1 or TRBD2 (6 bases each). This CDR3 region has 13 residues. The V end lost 6 bases, the J end lost 5 bases, and 13 bases lay between the germline ends. Germline V CDR1 and CDR2: SGHAT, FQDESV (reference sequence). This CDR3 is CASRKGGGETQYF. CDR3 nucleotides: TGTGCCAGCAGGAAGGGGGGCGGTGAGACCCAGTACTTC.

The genes are TRBV10-2 and TRBJ2-1, with TRBD2 as a possible D gene (6 bases). V lost 3 bases and J lost 7, with 19 bases in between. CDR1 is WSHSY, CDR2 SAAADI, per germline. The CDR3 has 16 amino acids. The CDR3 sequence is CASSDPAFGGSNEQFF. CDR3 nucleotide sequence: TGCGCCAGCAGTGACCCCGCCTTCGGAGGGTCAAATGAGCAGTTCTTC.

The rearrangement uses TRBV7-6 and TRBJ1-6; D remains ambiguous. The germline CDR1 and CDR2 sequences are SGHVS and FNYEAQ. This CDR3 spans 15 amino acids. The V end lost 5 bases, the J end lost 4 bases, and 12 bases lay between the germline ends. CDR3 sequence reads: CASSLRTDYNSPLHF. The DNA for the CDR3 is TGTGCCAGCAGCCTTCGGACGGATTATAATTCACCCCTCCACTTT. The whole variable domain, remainder taken from reference TRBV7-6 and TRBJ1-6, is GAGVSQSPRYKVTKRGQDVALRCDPISGHVSLYWYRQALGQGPEFLTYFNYEAQQDKSGLPNDRFSAERPEGSISTLTIQRTEQRDSAMYRCASSLRTDYNSPLHFGNGTRLTVT.

The chain joins TRBV27 to TRBJ2-5; TRBD1 aligns across 10 bases. The germline V gene encodes CDR1 MNHEY and CDR2 SMNVEV (reference sequence). The CDR3 sequence is 14 residues long. The junction had 6 bases not matched to a gene; V was cut back by 5 bases and J by 6 bases. The CDR3 spells CASSGTGAGKTQYF. CDR3 bases: TGTGCCAGCAGTGGGACAGGGGCGGGAAAGACCCAGTACTTC.

The rearrangement uses TRBV5-4 and TRBJ2-7; 9 bases are shared with TRBD1. This CDR3 contains 14 residues. V lost 4 bases and J lost 5; bases outside the gene matches: 7. Germline V gene data show CDR1 as SGHNT and CDR2 as YYREEE (reference sequence). DNA of the CDR3: TGTGCCAGCAGCACCCGGGACAGGGTGAACGAGCAGTACTTC. Its translation is CASSTRDRVNEQYF.

This chain connects TRBV27 to TRBJ1-1, with 8 nucleotides matching TRBD1. Germline CDR1 and CDR2: MNHEY and SMNVEV (reference sequence). The CDR3 length is 14 residues. V lost 4 bases, J lost 1 base, and 2 bases stayed unmatched. DNA for the CDR3: TGTGCCAGCAGTTACAGGGGGTGGAACACTGAAGCTTTCTTT. Translated, it gives CASSYRGWNTEAFF.

V gene TRBV11-2 combines with J gene TRBJ2-7; 7 bases map to TRBD1. The CDR3 is 14 amino acids. The V gene's germline CDR1 is SGHAT and CDR2 FQNNGV. The V segment lost 4 bases and the J segment 1 base; nucleotides outside the gene matches: 4. CDR3 residues: CASSSQGWSYEQYF. In DNA, the CDR3 is TGTGCCAGCAGCTCACAGGGGTGGTCCTACGAGCAGTACTTC.

This clone turned up a few times. The CDR3 is CSVGTGGGTDTQYF. The CDR3 bases are TGCAGCGTTGGCACAGGGGGAGGCACAGATACGCAGTATTTT. The V gene is TRBV29-1, the J gene TRBJ2-3, with 8 bases fitting TRBD1. Germline CDR1 is SQVTM and CDR2 is ANQGSEA. The CDR3 totals 14 residues. The junction had 4 bases not matched to a gene; V was cut back by 4 bases and J by 1 base.

V and J are TRBV5-4 and TRBJ2-1; TRBD1 is a possible D gene (6 bases). The CDR3 has 15 residues. The germline V gene encodes CDR1 SGHNT and CDR2 YYREEE (reference sequence). Trimming pared 0 bases from V and 4 bases from J, leaving 11 bases between. The DNA for the CDR3 is TGTGCCAGCAGCTTGGATCAGGGGCGGTACAATGAGCAGTTCTTC. The encoded protein is CASSLDQGRYNEQFF.

This chain joins TRBV9 and TRBJ2-7, with 8 bases fitting TRBD2. Unmatched junction bases numbered 4, after V lost 0 bases and J lost 2 bases. The CDR3 has 15 amino acids. Germline loops: CDR1 SGDLS, CDR2 YYNGEE. The CDR3 bases are TGTGCCAGCAGCGTAGATCCCGGGGGGGCCTACGAGCAGTACTTC. The encoded protein is CASSVDPGGAYEQYF.

This clone has a handful of counts. The gene calls are TRBV9 and TRBJ2-3, with 7 bases identical to TRBD2. Germline CDR1 is SGDLS and CDR2 is YYNGEE. V shed 3 bases and J 4 bases; nucleotides not matched to a gene: 5. CDR3 length: 14 amino acids. The CDR3 DNA reads TGTGCCAGCAGCGGGGGAGCGGGGCCAGATACGCAGTATTTT. Translated, it gives CASSGGAGPDTQYF.

The chain combines TRBV6-5 with TRBJ2-4; TRBD1 might be the D (6 bases). There are 15 residues in the CDR3. Germline V lookup: CDR1 MNHEY, CDR2 SVGAGI. Between the trimmed V and J ends, which lost 0 bases and 6 bases, there was a span of 12 bases. The CDR3 here is CASSYSTGKLNIQYF. CDR3 in DNA: TGTGCCAGCAGTTACTCGACAGGCAAGCTAAACATTCAGTACTTC.

The J gene is TRBJ2-1, the V gene TRBV15, with 7 bases aligning to TRBD1. V shed 0 bases, J shed 2 bases, and the junction held 4 bases outside the gene matches. This CDR3 comprises 16 residues. The germline gives CDR1 LNHNV, CDR2 YYDKDF (reference sequence). The CDR3 DNA is TGTGCCACCAGCAGAGATCCGACAGGGACCTACAATGAGCAGTTCTTC. It specifies CATSRDPTGTYNEQFF.

This clone occurred once. CDR3 in amino acids: CASSQRRADSNQPQHF. The CDR3 nucleotides are TGCGCCAGCAGTCAGCGAAGGGCTGATAGCAATCAGCCCCAGCATTTT. This chain joins TRBV10-2 and TRBJ1-5, with D hard to call. Trimming removed 5 bases from V and 0 bases from J, with 14 bases in between. Per the germline V gene, CDR1 is WSHSY and CDR2 is SAAADI. CDR3 size: 16 residues.

The gene calls are TRBV10-1 and TRBJ2-1, with D unresolved. The V gene's germline CDR1 is WNHNN and CDR2 SYGVQD (reference sequence). Trimming stripped 9 bases from V and 6 bases from J, with 9 bases between. This CDR3 is 11 amino acids long. DNA for the CDR3: TGCGCCAGTGAATGGGGCAATGAGCAGTTCTTC. It yields the protein CASEWGNEQFF.

This chain uses TRBV19 with TRBJ1-5, with TRBD1 as a possible D gene (5 bases). The germline gives CDR1 LNHDA, CDR2 SQIVND (reference sequence). V was pared by 5 bases and J by 5 bases, with 19 bases between. CDR3 size: 16 residues. In DNA form, the CDR3 reads TGTGCCAGTAGTCCCTGGACACAGGCGAGGGATCAGCCCCAGCATTTT. Protein: CASSPWTQARDQPQHF.